Listed here is a single TCR beta chain. At least ten counts were recorded for this clonotype. Its binding antigen is unknown. No clone much larger than this one lies a single base away; base qualities are absent. In the paper's terms, the time point label means: persistent/refractory GD, antithyroid drugs over 5 years with positive TRAb. For both TCR sequencing and RNA sequencing, RNA was extracted from PBMCs using TRIzol. The diagnosis of Graves' disease followed American Thyroid Association guidelines. The patients came from an endocrinology department in Xi'an, China. From each patient, around 9 milliliters of peripheral blood was collected into an EDTA anticoagulant tube. PBMCs were isolated by Ficoll Paque Plus density gradient separation without further T cell sorting. An Agilent 2100 Bioanalyzer and agarose gel were used to assess RNA quality, and a NanoDrop 2000 was used to measure RNA concentration.

At the junction V is shortened by 3 bases and J by 4 bases, with 6 bases in between. CDR3 length: 12 amino acids, cysteine to phenylalanine. Kept here is only the CDR3 DNA, which spans 36 bases and is read in frame from base 1. From the germline V gene, CDR1 is MNHNS and CDR2 is SASEGT. This sample was included in a study of regulatory T cells in long-lasting Graves disease (dated by TCRdb to the early 2020s). For the wider study: Persistent Graves' disease was defined as persistently positive TSH receptor autoantibodies together with antithyroid drug treatment for over 5 years. Peripheral blood TCR sequencing and RNA sequencing compared persistent Graves' disease patients with newly diagnosed Graves' disease patients. The study was conducted in China and was registered as a clinical trial. A total of around 35 samples were covered by TCR sequencing, comprising approximately 13 persistent and approximately 20 newly diagnosed Graves' disease patients. Antithyroid drugs had been taken for approximately 9.7 years on average by persistent Graves' disease patients in the clinical cohort. Broad study findings and their caveats: Compared with newly diagnosed patients, patients with persistent Graves' disease had lower TCR Shannon entropy and fewer highly expanded clones, which suggests clonal expansion. Only the TCR beta chain was sequenced and analyzed. The authors acknowledged the small sample size as a limitation that may reduce accuracy. Because the primary lesion, thyroid tissue, could not be accessed, the study looked at peripheral blood alone. Patients with persistent disease shared more public clonotypes (fewer than 3,000) than newly diagnosed patients did (roughly 970). Persistent disease showed preferential use of TRBV28, TRBJ1-2 and TRBJ2-5, whereas newly diagnosed disease favored TRBV20-1 and TRBJ2-1.

Library construction relied on multiplex PCR. The listed sequencing device is Illumina HiSeq 4000. iRepertoire HTBI primers and Arm-PCR amplification of CDR3 regions were used to construct TCR beta libraries. Gel purification was performed on PCR products prior to sequencing. The original methods were these. Across samples, around 58 TRBV and approximately 15 TRBJ segments were identified and used for gene usage analysis of CDR3 amino acid clonotypes. COPE and FqMerger were used to merge the filtered high-quality paired reads into contigs. BLAST was used to align contigs to IMGT TRBV, TRBD and TRBJ reference genes, with CDR3 defined following IMGT. Any clonotype with a frequency above 0.1% was classified as a highly expanded clone. Shannon entropy was used to measure repertoire diversity, and the Gini coefficient was used to measure V-J evenness. A clonotype was considered public if more than one individual shared it. Using fastp trimming at Q25 and MiXCR clonotype assembly, TCRdb reanalyzed the public sequencing data and kept in-frame beta chains. Rows with one shared CDR3 protein collapse into an entry with the most common genes and DNA. These V and J calls derive from TCRdb rather than the authors' analysis. Recorded for this sample are approximately 400,000 distinct CDR3 sequences; 23% of them occurred a single time. Of the sample, over 25% is held by the ten largest clones.

The sequenced sample was peripheral blood mononuclear cells (PBMCs), obtained when the disease was refractory, from a patient treated with antithyroid drugs. This receptor was obtained from a female donor with Graves disease. The rearrangement combines TRBV6-1 with TRBJ2-5; TRBD2 is a weak D gene call, 6 bases matching. The CDR3 region has the sequence CASSDGGETQYF. In nucleotides, the sequence is TGTGCCAGCAGTGACGGGGGAGAGACCCAGTACTTC.